The 11 T cell receptor beta chains in this list originate from one sample, sequenced in a study of beta chain features in type 1 diabetes. Since all of the isolated RNA was reverse transcribed, expressed TCRB transcripts were what got sequenced. The table came from immunoSEQ multiplex PCR; TCRdb's copy has only in-frame clones and leaves some out. Of some 410,000 clones in the sample, approximately 10% were seen once. Sequences were obtained from naive CD4+ T cells from blood. These receptors all come from a woman aged 18-29 years in good health.

This clone was detected only a few times. The chain has TRBV15 and TRBJ2-1; 10 positions agree with TRBD1. The CDR3 runs 14 residues. V was clipped by 4 bases and J by 9 bases; unmatched bases: 6. Germline V gives CDR1 LNHNV, CDR2 YYDKDF (reference sequence). CDR3: CATSTRQGALEQFF. As DNA, the CDR3 is TGTGCCACCAGCACCCGACAGGGGGCGCTTGAGCAGTTCTTC.

V usage is TRBV4-1 and J usage is TRBJ1-4; possibly TRBD1 for D (6 bases). This CDR3 has 16 residues. Trimming took off 5 bases at V and 7 bases at J, with 20 bases between the two ends. CDR1 and CDR2 (germline): MGHRA, YSYEKL. The CDR3 nucleotides are TGCGCCAGCAGCTTCCCGAGGGGGGATCGCGGTGAAAAACTGTTTTTT. This translates into CASSFPRGDRGEKLFF.

This clone was seen a few times. This rearrangement joins TRBV7-8 to TRBJ2-3; the D gene is possibly TRBD2 (5 bases). Trimming took 5 bases from V and 4 from J, leaving 16 bases between them. This CDR3 is 15 amino acids long. Germline CDR1 is SGHVS and CDR2 is FQNEAQ. The chain's CDR3 is CASSKQGLRPDTQYF. CDR3 bases: TGTGCCAGCAGCAAACAAGGACTGCGGCCAGATACGCAGTATTTT. Variable domain in full (rest from reference TRBV7-8 and TRBJ2-3): GAGVSQSPRYKVAKRGQDVALRCDPISGHVSLFWYQQALGQGPEFLTYFQNEAQLDKSGLPSDRFFAERPEGSVSTLKIQRTQQEDSAVYLCASSKQGLRPDTQYFGPGTRLTVL.

The table lists this clone with a few counts. The genes are TRBV25-1 and TRBJ2-7, with D unclear. Germline values: CDR1 MGHDK, CDR2 SYGVNS. The CDR3 sequence is 12 residues long. Trimming took off 6 bases at V and 2 bases at J, with 8 bases between the two ends. DNA for the CDR3: TGTGCCAGCAGCACTTCGGCCTACGAGCAGTACTTC. Its protein product is CASSTSAYEQYF.

V is TRBV7-9 and J is TRBJ2-3, with 7 bases matching TRBD1. The CDR3 totals 17 residues. The junction had 7 bases not matched to a gene; V was cut back by 1 base and J by 0 bases. Per germline, CDR1 SEHNR and CDR2 FQNEAQ (reference sequence). CDR3 residues: CASSLGDSSRSTDTQYF. The CDR3 DNA reads TGTGCCAGCAGCTTAGGGGACAGTTCCCGAAGCACAGATACGCAGTATTTT.

This clone came up a few times. This chain uses TRBV27 with TRBJ2-7; D might be TRBD2 (6 bases). This CDR3 is 16 amino acids long. The V end was cut by 5 bases, the J end by 0 bases, with 17 bases between. CDR1 and CDR2 from the germline V gene are MNHEY and SMNVEV (reference sequence). CDR3 coding DNA: TGTGCCAGCAGTCCCATTATTCGGCGGGGCTCCTACGAGCAGTACTTC. As protein: CASSPIIRRGSYEQYF.

This clone was recorded a few times. V usage is TRBV7-9 and J usage is TRBJ2-3; 8 bases fit TRBD1. CDR3 length equals 16 residues. Losses at the gene ends were 4 bases for V and 3 bases for J; bases not matched to a gene: 9. CDR1 is SEHNR, CDR2 FQNEAQ, per germline (reference sequence). CDR3 bases: TGTGCCAGCAGCTCCCTATACAGGGGGAGGACAGATACGCAGTATTTT. Protein: CASSSLYRGRTDTQYF.

This clone showed up just a few times. The rearrangement joins TRBV30 to TRBJ1-2; no clear D. The CDR3 covers 12 residues. The ends were cut back, 3 bases at V and 5 bases at J, with 10 bases in the middle. Germline V CDR1 and CDR2: GTSNPN, SVGIG (reference sequence). CDR3 residues: CAWSMARYGYTF. The CDR3 DNA reads TGTGCCTGGAGCATGGCCAGGTATGGCTACACCTTC.

This clone was observed a few times. This chain connects TRBV4-3 to TRBJ2-5; D gene ambiguous. Deletions cut 0 bases from V and 9 bases from J, with 11 bases between. This CDR3 is 13 amino acids long. Germline CDR1 reads LGHNA; CDR2 reads YSLEER. As DNA, the CDR3 is TGCGCCAGCAGCCAAGATGCCCGAGCTTCCCAGTACTTC. Encoded protein: CASSQDARASQYF.

This clone has just a few counts. The gene calls are TRBV18 and TRBJ1-4, with TRBD1 as a possible D gene (6 bases). This CDR3 has 14 residues. V lost 4 bases and J 4 bases, leaving 10 bases between the germline ends. Looked up from germline, CDR1 is KGHSH and CDR2 is LQKENI. Written as DNA, the CDR3 is TGTGCCAGCTCACGACAGGAAATTAATGAAAAACTGTTTTTT. This gives the protein CASSRQEINEKLFF.

The chain recombines TRBV19 with TRBJ2-1; D tentatively fits TRBD1 or TRBD2 (5 bases each). The ends were cut back, 6 bases at V and 6 bases at J, with 18 bases in the middle. The CDR3 sequence is 15 residues long. Germline V gene lookup returns CDR1 LNHDA and CDR2 SQIVND (reference sequence). The CDR3 loop reads CASSGAWSTFNEQFF. CDR3 nucleotides: TGTGCCAGTAGCGGGGCCTGGTCGACGTTCAATGAGCAGTTCTTC.